This T cell receptor beta chain derives from a study of Graves' ophthalmopathy and Graves' hyperthyroidism listed by TCRdb under 2018. About the study as a whole: Peripheral blood was collected before any treatment was given, at the time of initial diagnosis. To explore V-J signatures distinguishing ophthalmopathy from hyperthyroidism, a discovery set of about a hundred patients (about 44 ophthalmopathy, over 55 stable hyperthyroidism) was enrolled. The 75 to 100 discovery patients were randomly split 7:3 into training and test sets. In about six hyperthyroidism patients, T-cell repertoires of thyroid tissue and blood were compared. The study used TCR beta repertoire signatures to distinguish Graves' ophthalmopathy from Graves' hyperthyroidism and to predict progression to ophthalmopathy. Following sample collection, hyperthyroidism patients were given methimazole at a starting dose of 30 mg daily, and ophthalmopathy patients were given high-dose intravenous methylprednisolone. In total, 135 blood samples were TCR-sequenced: approximately 42 ophthalmopathy, some 72 hyperthyroidism and some 17 hyperthyroidism-to-ophthalmopathy patients. An independent validation cohort comprised fewer than 20 hyperthyroidism patients and 15 to 17 patients who later progressed from hyperthyroidism to ophthalmopathy. General findings and caveats noted by the study authors: The 13-signature model separated ophthalmopathy from stable hyperthyroidism with around 90% sensitivity and about 84% specificity in cross-validation, and 80%/75% in the test set. No statistical method was used to set the sample size in advance, and the investigators knew which group each participant was assigned to. Most expanded thyroid clonotypes with frequency above 0.001 were also detected in blood, suggesting blood repertoires may reflect the thyroid immune response. In validation, the model predicted ophthalmopathy progression with nearly 71% sensitivity and approximately 78% specificity; 12 predicted patients were CT-confirmed with GO in a median of approximately six months.

TCR beta CDR3 regions were amplified from RNA transcripts for repertoire sequencing. The first round was an RT-PCR using HTBI primers with the Qiagen OneStep RT-PCR kit, and this first round was followed by a second-round multiplex PCR, then size selection and purification. Sequencing of the libraries was carried out on an Illumina HiSeq2000 in paired-end mode with 100 bp reads. Processing in the source paper ran as follows. Reads were processed with SOAPnuke, discarding reads with adapters, uncalled bases, mean Phred below 15, or no exact constant-primer or identifier match. COPE v1.2.5 was used to merge the high-quality paired reads. Each unique nucleotide sequence was treated as a clonotype, and MiTCR v1.1 was used to align the clonotypes to the IMGT TRB V, D and J references. Analysis was restricted to V-J combinations with a frequency above 0.0001, which covered 99.2% of repertoires. For each V-J combination, a TCR clonal expansion and chaos score was defined as F50 clonal expansion divided by the chaos observed in the TCRdist matrix. Features were reduced by Welch's t-statistics and random forest to around 13 V-J combinations, which fed a naive Bayes classifier. The similarity between thyroid and blood repertoires was quantified using the Morisita-Horn index. The public reads were quality trimmed at Q25 with fastp and then assembled into clones with MiXCR by TCRdb, keeping productive beta chains. Rows are combined by CDR3 protein, so each entry shows the most common genes and DNA. These V and J calls originate from TCRdb's pipeline instead of the authors' own analysis. This sample gives roughly 400,000 distinct CDR3 sequences in total; approximately 15% of them show up just once. About 7.3% of the sample belongs to the ten largest clones.

Comment on this clonotype: What antigen it recognizes has not been identified. No per-base quality is available; no much larger clone lies one base away.

A patient counted as having stable hyperthyroidism if there was no progression to ophthalmopathy within 18 months of follow-up. The hyperthyroidism patients were 18 to 65 years old and newly diagnosed, with a disease duration of less than 2 months. Patients were excluded if they had other autoimmune diseases, uncontrolled infections, pregnancy or lactation. Clinical symptoms, serum thyroxine, TRAb, thyroid ultrasound and orbital computed tomography formed the basis of the diagnosis. PBMCs were isolated from approximately 10 ml of fresh peripheral blood by Ficoll-Paque density gradient centrifugation. Trizol reagent was used to extract the total RNA, and its quality was then checked on an Agilent 2100 Bioanalyzer. This TCR came from a woman aged 18-29 years with stable Graves' hyperthyroidism. Donor details come from another sample of the same person, matched by shared clones. The specimen was peripheral blood.

This receptor carries the CDR3 CASTPRGGPVNTEAFF. The DNA is as follows: TGTGCCAGCACCCCCCGGGGGGGCCCCGTGAACACTGAAGCTTTCTTT. This chain is built from TRBV11-2 and TRBJ1-1, with a tentative D gene TRBD1 over 6 matching bases. Reading the germline V gene gives CDR1 SGHAT and CDR2 FQNNGV. The CDR3 contains 16 residues, cysteine and phenylalanine counted. Solely the CDR3 DNA is kept, with 48 bases framed from the first base. At the junction V is shortened by 7 bases and J by 0 bases, with 18 bases in between. The full variable domain, completed from the reference TRBV11-2 and TRBJ1-1 proteins outside the CDR3, reads EAGVAQSPRYKIIEKRQSVAFWCNPISGHATLYWYQQILGQGPKLLIQFQNNGVVDDSQLPKDRFSAERLKGVDSTLKIQPAKLEDSAVYLCASTPRGGPVNTEAFFGQGTRLTVV.